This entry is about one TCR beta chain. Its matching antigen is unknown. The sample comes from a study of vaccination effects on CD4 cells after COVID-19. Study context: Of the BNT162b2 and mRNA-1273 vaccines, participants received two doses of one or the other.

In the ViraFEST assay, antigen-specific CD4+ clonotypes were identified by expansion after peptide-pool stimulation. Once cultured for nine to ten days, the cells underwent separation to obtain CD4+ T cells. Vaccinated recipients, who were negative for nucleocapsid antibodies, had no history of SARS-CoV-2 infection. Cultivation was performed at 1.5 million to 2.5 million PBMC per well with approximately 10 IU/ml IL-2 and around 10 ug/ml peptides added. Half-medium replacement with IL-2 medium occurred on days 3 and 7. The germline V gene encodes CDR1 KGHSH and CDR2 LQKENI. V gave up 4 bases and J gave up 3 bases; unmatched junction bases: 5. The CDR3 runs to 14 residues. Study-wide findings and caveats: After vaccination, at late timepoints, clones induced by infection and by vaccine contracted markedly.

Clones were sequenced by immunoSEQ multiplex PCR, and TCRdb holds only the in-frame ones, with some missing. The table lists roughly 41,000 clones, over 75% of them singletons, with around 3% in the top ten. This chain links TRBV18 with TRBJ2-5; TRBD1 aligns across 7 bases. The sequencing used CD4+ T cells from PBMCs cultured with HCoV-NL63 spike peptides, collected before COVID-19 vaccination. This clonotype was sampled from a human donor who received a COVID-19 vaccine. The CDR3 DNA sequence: TGTGCCAGCTCACGAAACAGGGGAGAAGAGACCCAGTACTTC. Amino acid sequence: CASSRNRGEETQYF.